This passage covers 19 T cell receptor beta chains from one sample sequenced in a study of T cell responses to AZD1222 COVID-19 vaccine. Some clones are missing from TCRdb's copy, which holds only in-frame ones; the method was immunoSEQ multiplex PCR. The sample has 150,000 to 200,000 clones, about 91% seen once. This sample comprised peripheral blood, obtained 28 days after the second AZD1222 dose. All receptors come from an adult who received the AZD1222 COVID-19 vaccine.

The CDR3: CASSAQAGTGYGYTF. In nucleotides, the CDR3 is TGTGCCAGCAGCGCCCAAGCCGGGACAGGTTATGGCTACACCTTC. The rearrangement links TRBV5-6 to TRBJ1-2, with TRBD1 matching over 8 bases. The CDR3 is 15 residues long. The V gene end was trimmed by 4 bases and the J gene end by 5 bases; junction bases not matched to a gene: 10. From germline, CDR1 is SGHDT and CDR2 YYEEEE.

The chain recombines TRBV20-1 with TRBJ1-6; unclear D gene. The CDR3 is made up of 11 amino acids. Between the trimmed V and J ends, which lost 1 base and 10 bases, there was a span of 5 bases. CDR1 is DFQATT, CDR2 SNEGSKA, per germline (reference sequence). CDR3 DNA sequence: TGCAGTGCTAGAGCGGGCTCACCCCTCCACTTT. This gives the protein CSARAGSPLHF.

The V call is TRBV30, the J call TRBJ1-5; D gene uncertain. Germline CDR1 is GTSNPN and CDR2 is SVGIG (reference sequence). This CDR3 has 14 amino acids. Trimming stripped 2 bases from V and 1 base from J, with 9 bases between. The CDR3 nucleotides are TGTGCCTGGAGTAGAGGGAGCAGCAATCAGCCCCAGCATTTT. As protein: CAWSRGSSNQPQHF. Supplemented by reference TRBV30 and TRBJ1-5, the full variable domain reads SQTIHQWPATLVQPVGSPLSLECTVEGTSNPNLYWYRQAAGRGLQLLFYSVGIGQISSEVPQNLSASRPQDRQFILSSKKLLLSDSGFYLCAWSRGSSNQPQHFGDGTRLSIL.

The V call is TRBV9, the J call TRBJ1-2; the D gene is possibly TRBD1 (6 bases). The CDR3 totals 15 residues. V lost 0 bases to trimming and J lost 7 bases, with 16 bases between them. Per germline, CDR1 SGDLS and CDR2 YYNGEE. Written as DNA, the CDR3 is TGTGCCAGCAGCGTAGCTACGGGGGGCAGGGCTGGCTACACCTTC. Translation: CASSVATGGRAGYTF.

Only one count was recorded for this clone. The chain employs TRBV6-5 and TRBJ1-5; a weak D match, TRBD1 (5 bases). From germline, CDR1 is MNHEY and CDR2 SVGAGI. V was pared by 10 bases and J by 2 bases, with 18 bases between. This CDR3 is built from 15 residues. Here the CDR3 reads CANTHEGRGNQPQHF. DNA for the CDR3: TGTGCCAATACCCACGAGGGGCGCGGCAATCAGCCCCAGCATTTT.

V is TRBV19 and J is TRBJ2-3, with D perhaps being TRBD1 or TRBD2 (6 bases each). The CDR3 is 16 amino acids. Germline values: CDR1 LNHDA, CDR2 SQIVND (reference sequence). The V gene lost 0 bases and the J gene lost 1 base, with 11 bases spanning the gap. CDR3 coding DNA: TGTGCCAGTAGTATAGAGGGGGCTAGCGGCACAGATACGCAGTATTTT. Protein product: CASSIEGASGTDTQYF. Full variable domain (outside the CDR3, taken from reference TRBV19 and TRBJ2-3): DGGITQSPKYLFRKEGQNVTLSCEQNLNHDAMYWYRQDPGQGLRLIYYSQIVNDFQKGDIAEGYSVSREKKESFPLTVTSAQKNPTAFYLCASSIEGASGTDTQYFGPGTRLTVL.

This chain connects TRBV5-1 to TRBJ2-5, with D maybe TRBD2 (6 bases). Germline V gene sequence: CDR1 SGHRS, CDR2 YFSETQ. CDR3 size: 14 residues. Trimming left V 4 bases short and J 5 bases short, with 15 bases between. The CDR3 DNA follows: TGCGCCAGCAGCCCGGAGGGCAGCCCGGAGACCCAGTACTTC. Encoded protein: CASSPEGSPETQYF.

The chain recombines TRBV3-1 (or the pseudogene TRBV3-2) with TRBJ2-3; 8 positions match TRBD2. This CDR3 region has 16 residues. V was clipped by 7 bases and J by 1 base; unmatched bases: 10. Germline lookup yields CDR1 LGHDT and CDR2 YNNKEL (reference sequence). This chain's CDR3 is CASKLAGNLGTDTQYF. The CDR3 DNA reads TGTGCCAGCAAGCTAGCGGGCAACCTCGGCACAGATACGCAGTATTTT.

The chain combines TRBV7-2 with TRBJ2-1; D tentatively fits TRBD1 or TRBD2 (5 bases each). The germline gives CDR1 SGHTA, CDR2 FQGNSA. This CDR3 spans 14 amino acids. V dropped 1 base and J dropped 12 bases, with 16 bases sitting between them. CDR3 DNA sequence: TGTGCCAGCAGCTTAGGTGAGTCCGGGGACGGGCAGTTCTTC. Residues: CASSLGESGDGQFF.

The rearrangement links TRBV3-1 (or the pseudogene TRBV3-2) to TRBJ1-1; D gene ambiguous. Trimming took off 1 base at V and 10 bases at J, with 10 bases between the two ends. CDR3 size: 12 residues. CDR1 and CDR2 (germline): LGHDT, YNNKEL (reference sequence). The CDR3 bases are TGTGCCAGCAGCCAAGGCGGTTCCGGAGCTTTCTTT. Translating gives CASSQGGSGAFF.

The rearrangement joins TRBV19 to TRBJ2-1; D tentatively fits TRBD1 or TRBD2 (6 bases each). This CDR3 is built from 15 residues. Deletions cut 1 base from V and 4 bases from J, with 11 bases between. CDR1 and CDR2 (germline): LNHDA, SQIVND (reference sequence). The chain's CDR3 is CASSIGGALYNEQFF. The CDR3 region has the DNA TGTGCCAGTAGTATAGGGGGGGCTCTATACAATGAGCAGTTCTTC. Using reference TRBV19 and TRBJ2-1 for the parts outside the CDR3, the full variable domain is DGGITQSPKYLFRKEGQNVTLSCEQNLNHDAMYWYRQDPGQGLRLIYYSQIVNDFQKGDIAEGYSVSREKKESFPLTVTSAQKNPTAFYLCASSIGGALYNEQFFGPGTRLTVL.

This clone was detected once. The rearrangement uses TRBV12-2 and TRBJ1-1. TRBV12-2 is reported as a pseudogene. The CDR3 spans 19 residues. CDR3 amino acids: CASRLGRFYGGGENTEAFF. The CDR3 DNA sequence: TGTGCAAGTCGCTTAGGTCGCTTTTATGGGGGCGGGGAGAACACTGAAGCTTTCTTT.

This clone was counted a single time. This chain connects TRBV11-3 to TRBJ2-1, with 12 bases fitting TRBD2. V was pared by 4 bases and J by 1 base, with 2 bases of the junction left unmatched. CDR3 length: 16 residues. Germline V gene data show CDR1 as SGHNT and CDR2 as YENEEA. CDR3 residues: CASSWGLAGSYNEQFF. The CDR3 DNA sequence: TGTGCCAGCAGCTGGGGACTAGCGGGTTCCTACAATGAGCAGTTCTTC.

The J gene is TRBJ1-2, the V gene TRBV7-2, with D maybe TRBD1 (6 bases). Between the trimmed V and J ends, which lost 4 bases and 8 bases, there was a span of 17 bases. The CDR3 loop spans 14 amino acids. Germline V gene sequence: CDR1 SGHTA, CDR2 FQGNSA. DNA of the CDR3: TGTGCCAGCAGCTCCCCCCTTCCGGGACACGGCTACACCTTC. Amino acids: CASSSPLPGHGYTF.

The chain carries TRBV10-1 and TRBJ1-2; no clear D. Germline V gives CDR1 WNHNN, CDR2 SYGVQD (reference sequence). The germline V and J ends were trimmed by 3 bases and 1 base, with 9 bases remaining between them. This CDR3 comprises 14 residues. In nucleotides, the CDR3 is TGCGCCAGCAGTGAAGGCGGGATTAACTATGGCTACACCTTC. This encodes CASSEGGINYGYTF.

CDR3 DNA sequence: TGTGCCAGCAGTACATTAGCGGGAATCACCTACAATGAGCAGTTCTTC. It is translated as CASSTLAGITYNEQFF. This rearrangement joins TRBV28 to TRBJ2-1; 8 bases match TRBD2. Losses at the gene ends were 5 bases for V and 2 bases for J; bases not matched to a gene: 8. CDR3 length equals 16 residues. Germline-derived CDR1 and CDR2 are MDHEN and SYDVKM.

The V and J genes are TRBV7-9 and TRBJ1-3; D not resolved. Germline loops: CDR1 SEHNR, CDR2 FQNEAQ (reference sequence). The CDR3 has 14 amino acids. The ends were cut back, 0 bases at V and 0 bases at J, with 3 bases in the middle. CDR3 in amino acids: CASSLALSGNTIYF. The DNA of the CDR3 is TGTGCCAGCAGCTTAGCTCTCTCTGGAAACACCATATATTTT.

The chain couples TRBV7-2 to TRBJ2-3; no firm D call. V gave up 5 bases and J gave up 6 bases, with 9 bases separating them. Per germline, CDR1 SGHTA and CDR2 FQGNSA. There are 12 residues in the CDR3. The CDR3 DNA follows: TGTGCCAGCAGCCCCGTATTGGATACGCAGTATTTT. As protein: CASSPVLDTQYF.

The genes are TRBV3-1 (or the pseudogene TRBV3-2) and TRBJ1-2; D uncertain. Looked up from germline, CDR1 is LGHDT and CDR2 is YNNKEL (reference sequence). V lost 0 bases, J lost 0 bases, and 8 bases lay in between. The CDR3 is 15 amino acids. In DNA, the CDR3 is TGTGCCAGCAGCCAAGACGGCCCCTCTAACTATGGCTACACCTTC. Its translation is CASSQDGPSNYGYTF.